This TCR beta chain comes out of a study of cytotoxic CD8 clonotypes in ibrutinib-treated CLL (TCRdb year 2021). In terms of the full investigation: The cohort had 11 relapsed/refractory and more than 14 treatment-naive patients; some 17 were IGHV unmutated. Samples averaged approximately 240,000 productive templates and 94,082 productive rearrangements. Responses were partial in roughly 24 patients and complete in 2; after median approximately 67 months follow-up, around 14 stayed in remission and 12 progressed. Cryopreserved peripheral blood mononuclear cells were collected at three points: before therapy, at response, and at either sustained remission or disease progression. Patients were still on ibrutinib when every remission and progressive disease sample was collected. Of the 70 to 100 people in the trial, about two dozen had longitudinal samples available. Response samples were taken after a median of 12 months on treatment, ranging from roughly 6 to 36 months.

V is cut by 0 bases and J by 6 bases, and the space between the germline ends is 15 bases. From a lookup of the germline V gene, CDR1 and CDR2 are MNHEY and SVGAGI. The CDR3, from cysteine to phenylalanine, totals 16 residues. CDR3 DNA only is kept here, 48 bases in frame from base 1. Each clonotype received, on average, about 10x coverage in deep resolution sequencing performed on a MiSeq, where the target depth lay between 1 in 1 million and 1 in 200,000 T cells. The immunoSEQ hsTCRB Kit was used to generate the TCR beta libraries. In the original analysis: ImmunoSEQ Data Assistant and ImmunoSEQ Analyzer were used for data analysis, and V, D and J genes were assigned according to IMGT definitions. Clonality, which ranges from 0 to 1, was calculated by subtracting the normalized Shannon entropy of productive rearrangement frequencies from one. Only overrepresented clonotypes making up at least 0.05% of the repertoire of each patient were included in the public clonotype analysis. About a dozen age-matched healthy donor repertoires from immuneACCESS served as clonality controls. Not all clones reach the TCRdb copy of this immuneACCESS table, which keeps in-frame sequences only. Checked studies attribute under half of the gap to unresolved V genes and leave the rest unexplained. V, J and clone size derive from that table, while D and trimming were established from the DNA sequence. In all, the sample holds roughly 150,000 clones, and roughly 77% of those were seen once. Approximately 2% of the sample is in the top ten clones.

Results and caveats for the whole study, not just this receptor: Public clonotypes were found to be uncommon and were observed to contract or remain stable during treatment; the increase in clonality was shown to reflect expansion of private clonotypes at ibrutinib response. At ibrutinib response clonality went up, during sustained remission it held steady, and at progression it dropped back toward baseline. Baseline clonality was found to be higher than that of age-matched healthy donors and was strongly correlated with circulating CD8+ T-cell counts. Lymph node repertoires were not examined, and the timing of sampling was not matched between patients in sustained remission and those whose disease progressed.

Taken with the paper, the label for time point translates to: eleven to twelve months on ibrutinib. For TCR beta library preparation, approximately 2 micrograms of genomic DNA was extracted from cryopreserved PBMCs. Longitudinal blood samples from CLL patients receiving ibrutinib monotherapy were subjected to high-throughput TCR beta sequencing. The patients took part in an open-label, single-center phase 2 trial of ibrutinib monotherapy. Notes on this clone: Its antigen has not been determined. Base qualities are missing; no much larger clone stands one base away.

This TCR was recovered from a human donor with chronic lymphocytic leukemia. Sequenced material: PBMCs, taken after 12 months of ibrutinib treatment. Here the chain combines TRBV6-5 and TRBJ2-1, and TRBD2 may be the D gene, going by 5 matching bases. At the DNA level, the sequence is TGTGCCAGCAGTTACTCGACTACCCCACGCCTCAATGAGCAGTTCTTC. It is translated as CASSYSTTPRLNEQFF.